A single sample gave rise to the 30 T cell receptor beta chains below, sequenced in a study of blood T cell repertoires in COVID-19. Sequencing was performed with immunoSEQ multiplex PCR; in TCRdb, only in-frame clones are kept and a portion is missing. Found here are approximately 190,000 clones, 84% of them singletons; the top ten hold roughly 20%. Input material: peripheral blood. These receptors were taken from a human donor in a cohort sampled during active COVID-19.

This sequence joins TRBV4-2 and TRBJ1-5; D is unresolved. Germline V gene sequence: CDR1 LGHNA, CDR2 YNFKEQ. V was cut by 0 bases and J by 10 bases, with 16 bases left in between. The CDR3 contains 15 residues. The CDR3 reads CASSQDYSSSSPQHF. The CDR3 DNA reads TGTGCCAGCAGCCAAGATTACAGTTCGTCGAGTCCCCAGCATTTT.

The chain carries TRBV11-2 and TRBJ1-1; TRBD1 might be the D (5 bases). V lost 1 base and J 10 bases, leaving 7 bases between the germline ends. The germline gives CDR1 SGHAT, CDR2 FQNNGV. The CDR3 length is 11 residues. CDR3 in DNA: TGTGCCAGCAGCTTAGGGGGGGGAGCTTTCTTT. Translation: CASSLGGGAFF.

In this sample, this clone turned up once. The genes are TRBV10-3 and TRBJ2-1, with 7 nucleotides matching TRBD2. In germline, CDR1 is ENHRY, CDR2 SYGVKD. The CDR3 runs to 15 residues. The ends lost 10 bases at V and 10 bases at J; junction bases unmatched: 19. As DNA, the CDR3 is TGTGCCACAACCCCAGTTAGCGGGCCTGTGAGGGAGCAGTTCTTC. This sequence encodes CATTPVSGPVREQFF.

This chain links TRBV6-2 or TRBV6-3 with TRBJ2-5, with 9 bases matching TRBD2. The CDR3 has 16 amino acids. V was pared by 2 bases and J by 10 bases, with 14 bases of the junction left unmatched. CDR1 and CDR2 (germline): MNHEY, SVGEGT. The chain's CDR3 is CASSYERGAINGGQYF. CDR3 coding DNA: TGTGCCAGCAGTTACGAGCGGGGGGCCATAAACGGCGGCCAGTACTTC.

The V call is TRBV6-4, the J call TRBJ1-5, with unresolved D. CDR1 is MRHNA, CDR2 SNTAGT, per germline. V was shortened by 3 bases and J by 7 bases, with 13 bases between the two germline ends. This CDR3 is 14 amino acids long. CDR3 loop: CASSESSIGQPQHF. CDR3 in DNA: TGTGCCAGCAGTGAAAGTTCGATTGGCCAGCCCCAGCATTTT.

This chain connects TRBV11-2 to TRBJ2-1; 10 bases map to TRBD2. J lost 3 bases, V lost 0 bases, and 5 bases had no gene match. CDR3 length: 17 residues. Germline values: CDR1 SGHAT, CDR2 FQNNGV. The CDR3 DNA reads TGTGCCAGCAGCTTAGAGATCGGGACTAGCGTCTACAATGAGCAGTTCTTC. It codes for CASSLEIGTSVYNEQFF.

This chain connects TRBV5-1 to TRBJ2-5; D may be TRBD1 (5 bases). CDR1 SGHRS and CDR2 YFSETQ come from the germline V gene. Trimming stripped 6 bases from V and 5 bases from J, with 11 bases between. The CDR3 totals 12 residues. The chain's CDR3 is CASNQGWETQYF. In DNA, the CDR3 is TGCGCCAGCAACCAGGGTTGGGAGACCCAGTACTTC.

V usage is TRBV6-2 or TRBV6-3 and J usage is TRBJ1-5, with TRBD1 matching 7 bases. The CDR3 is 12 amino acids. V trimming: 5 bases; J trimming: 10 bases; junction bases outside the gene matches: 5. CDR1 and CDR2 (germline): MNHEY, SVGEGT. The CDR3 bases are TGTGCCAGCAGTAGACAGGGTCACCCCCAGCATTTT. It translates to CASSRQGHPQHF.

The genes are TRBV7-2 and TRBJ2-7, with 12 bases that match TRBD2. V lost 2 bases and J lost 5; bases outside the gene matches: 4. Germline loops: CDR1 SGHTA, CDR2 FQGNSA. The CDR3 is 15 residues long. CDR3 amino acids: CASSLSSGRAHEQYF. CDR3 nucleotides: TGTGCCAGCAGCTTATCTAGCGGGAGGGCGCACGAGCAGTACTTC.

This chain joins TRBV28 and TRBJ2-6; a possible D gene is TRBD2 (5 bases). The germline gives CDR1 MDHEN, CDR2 SYDVKM. Trimming took off 7 bases at V and 1 base at J, with 11 bases between the two ends. This CDR3 region has 15 residues. The CDR3 nucleotides read TGTGCCAGCAACGGCCTAGCTTCTGGGGCCAACGTCCTGACTTTC. It translates to CASNGLASGANVLTF.

The chain couples TRBV2 to TRBJ1-1, with a weak D call TRBD1 (6 bases). The CDR3 consists of 14 residues. Germline V lookup: CDR1 SNHLY, CDR2 FYNNEI. V was trimmed by 4 bases and J by 1 base, leaving 10 bases between them. CDR3 coding DNA: TGTGCCAGCAGTGGCTTAGGGGGGAACACTGAAGCTTTCTTT. Its protein product is CASSGLGGNTEAFF.

V and J are TRBV5-1 and TRBJ2-3, with 8 bases fitting TRBD2. The CDR3 consists of 16 residues. Germline CDR1 reads SGHRS; CDR2 reads YFSETQ. The V and J ends lost 5 bases and 2 bases, in that order; junction bases with no gene match: 10. CDR3 nucleotides: TGCGCCAGCAGTATCACGCGGGGGGCCGTCACAGATACGCAGTATTTT. Translation: CASSITRGAVTDTQYF.

The V and J genes are TRBV6-5 and TRBJ2-6, with a possible D match to TRBD1 (5 bases). Germline CDR1 MNHEY, CDR2 SVGAGI. Trimming stripped 6 bases from V and 2 bases from J, with 11 bases between. This CDR3 has 15 amino acids. CDR3 region: CASSASTAGANVLTF. CDR3 DNA: TGTGCCAGCAGCGCTTCGACAGCTGGGGCCAACGTCCTGACTTTC.

The genes are TRBV10-2 and TRBJ2-4; TRBD2 might be the D (6 bases). V gave up 8 bases and J gave up 0 bases, with 11 bases separating them. CDR3 length equals 14 residues. From germline, CDR1 is WSHSY and CDR2 SAAADI. The CDR3 DNA sequence: TGCGCCAGCGGGGGGTCCATAGCCAAAAACATTCAGTACTTC. Protein: CASGGSIAKNIQYF.

The CDR3 sequence is CAGGQSYGYTF. Here the CDR3 DNA reads TGTGCCGGGGGACAGAGCTATGGCTACACCTTC. The chain uses TRBV28 and TRBJ1-2; 7 positions agree with TRBD1. V dropped 11 bases and J dropped 4; count of bases not matched to a gene: 4. The CDR3 has 11 residues. Germline-derived CDR1 and CDR2 are MDHEN and SYDVKM.

In DNA form, the CDR3 reads TGTGCCAGCTCACCGGGACAGATGAGGTCCGGGGAGCTGTTTTTT. It encodes CASSPGQMRSGELFF. The V and J genes are TRBV18 and TRBJ2-2, with 7 bases aligning to TRBD1. J lost 6 bases, V lost 3 bases, and 7 bases had no gene match. From germline, CDR1 is KGHSH and CDR2 LQKENI. The CDR3 loop spans 15 amino acids.

The J gene is TRBJ2-3, the V gene TRBV6-5; 7 bases are shared with TRBD2. CDR3 length: 14 amino acids. In germline, CDR1 is MNHEY, CDR2 SVGAGI. With 4 bases clipped from V and 5 bases from J, the junction kept 6 bases outside the gene matches. The DNA of the CDR3 is TGTGCCAGCAGTTTTTCCGGGAGGCTAGATACGCAGTATTTT. Protein sequence: CASSFSGRLDTQYF.

The rearrangement joins TRBV24-1 to TRBJ1-1; no reliable D call. V was clipped by 6 bases and J by 1 base, with 20 bases between them. The germline V gene has CDR1 KGHDR and CDR2 SFDVKD. The CDR3 loop spans 17 amino acids. CDR3 in amino acids: CATSTEWFFRGNTEAFF. The CDR3 DNA follows: TGTGCCACCAGTACCGAGTGGTTTTTCCGAGGGAACACTGAAGCTTTCTTT.

The rearrangement links TRBV19 to TRBJ1-5; no reliable D call. The CDR3 has 14 residues. Trimming took 5 bases from V and 1 from J, leaving 9 bases between them. Per the germline V gene, CDR1 is LNHDA and CDR2 is SQIVND (reference sequence). The CDR3 nucleotides are TGTGCCAGTAGTTACGGGTCCAGCAATCAGCCCCAGCATTTT. Translation gives CASSYGSSNQPQHF. Complete variable domain (other parts from reference TRBV19 and TRBJ1-5): DGGITQSPKYLFRKEGQNVTLSCEQNLNHDAMYWYRQDPGQGLRLIYYSQIVNDFQKGDIAEGYSVSREKKESFPLTVTSAQKNPTAFYLCASSYGSSNQPQHFGDGTRLSIL.

This clone has only a few counts. The chain links TRBV20-1 to TRBJ1-5, with D hard to call. CDR1 and CDR2 from the germline V gene are DFQATT and SNEGSKA (reference sequence). The CDR3 totals 11 residues. V gave up 3 bases and J gave up 5 bases, with 5 bases separating them. This CDR3 reads CSARSDQPQHF. DNA of the CDR3: TGCAGTGCTAGGTCGGATCAGCCCCAGCATTTT.

The chain is built from TRBV4-2 and TRBJ2-5, with TRBD2 identical over 10 bases. This CDR3 spans 15 amino acids. Germline lookup yields CDR1 LGHNA and CDR2 YNFKEQ. The ends lost 0 bases at V and 2 bases at J; junction bases unmatched: 0. CDR3 in amino acids: CASSQEAGGQETQYF. The CDR3 nucleotides are TGTGCCAGCAGCCAAGAAGCGGGGGGGCAAGAGACCCAGTACTTC.

This chain uses TRBV11-2 with TRBJ2-7; no definite D call. The germline gives CDR1 SGHAT, CDR2 FQNNGV. The CDR3 spans 13 residues. V was clipped by 4 bases and J by 3 bases, with 10 bases between them. The CDR3 spells CASSSFRGYEQYV. The CDR3, as DNA: TGTGCCAGCAGCTCCTTTCGAGGCTACGAGCAGTACGTC.

The gene calls are TRBV7-9 and TRBJ2-1, with D perhaps matching TRBD2 (6 bases). V was clipped by 1 base and J by 4 bases, with 8 bases between them. Germline assignment: CDR1 SEHNR and CDR2 FQNEAQ (reference sequence). The CDR3 runs to 14 residues. CDR3 DNA: TGTGCCAGCAGCTTAGTAGGGACTTACAATGAGCAGTTCTTC. Protein: CASSLVGTYNEQFF.

This rearrangement joins TRBV5-1 to TRBJ1-5, with 12 positions matching TRBD1. This CDR3 has 14 residues. The trim removed 4 bases at V and 6 bases at J, leaving 2 bases unmatched. From germline, CDR1 is SGHRS and CDR2 YFSETQ. CDR3 residues: CASSLGQGAQPQHF. The CDR3 region has the DNA TGCGCCAGCAGCCTGGGACAGGGGGCTCAGCCCCAGCATTTT.

V and J are TRBV11-2 and TRBJ2-5; D ambiguous. V shed 5 bases and J shed 5 bases, with 9 bases lying between them. The germline CDR1 and CDR2 sequences are SGHAT and FQNNGV. This CDR3 comprises 12 residues. The CDR3 DNA reads as TGTGCCAGCAGCCCTGCGTCGGAGACCCAGTACTTC. The encoded protein is CASSPASETQYF.

This chain uses TRBV15 with TRBJ2-1; D gene unclear. V lost 5 bases to trimming and J lost 7 bases, with 6 bases between them. CDR1 and CDR2 from the germline V gene are LNHNV and YYDKDF (reference sequence). The CDR3 extends over 11 amino acids. The CDR3 region is CATSLQNEQFF. As DNA, the CDR3 is TGTGCCACCAGCTTACAGAATGAGCAGTTCTTC. The full variable domain, with the rest looked up from reference TRBV15 and TRBJ2-1, is DAMVIQNPRYQVTQFGKPVTLSCSQTLNHNVMYWYQQKSSQAPKLLFHYYDKDFNNEADTPDNFQSRRPNTSFCFLDIRSPGLGDTAMYLCATSLQNEQFFGPGTRLTVL.

The chain employs TRBV19 and TRBJ2-3; TRBD2 agrees at 12 bases. The CDR3 length is 13 residues. The germline V gene encodes CDR1 LNHDA and CDR2 SQIVND (reference sequence). V trimming: 10 bases; J trimming: 4 bases; junction bases outside the gene matches: 3. The chain's CDR3 is CATLAGGPDTQYF. The CDR3, as DNA: TGTGCCACGCTAGCGGGAGGGCCAGATACGCAGTATTTT.

The J gene is TRBJ2-5, the V gene TRBV7-9, with D possibly TRBD2 on 6 matching bases. Germline V gives CDR1 SEHNR, CDR2 FQNEAQ (reference sequence). The CDR3 consists of 15 residues. V lost 4 bases and J lost 7, with 19 bases in between. The CDR3 DNA reads TGTGCCAGCAGCTCCGGGGGTCCCGATATGGGGACCCAGTACTTC. Its protein is CASSSGGPDMGTQYF.

The genes are TRBV23-1 and TRBJ2-5; 9 positions agree with TRBD1. TRBV23-1 is an ORF; its function is uncertain. The CDR3 extends over 16 amino acids. Trimming took 3 bases from V and 1 from J; bases not matched to a gene: 6. The CDR3 region is CASSHAGTGTQETQYF. The CDR3 nucleotides read TGCGCCAGCAGTCACGCCGGGACAGGGACCCAAGAGACCCAGTACTTC.

The gene calls are TRBV5-5 and TRBJ1-2; D gene unclear. The CDR3 sequence is 14 residues long. CDR1 is SGHKS, CDR2 YYEKEE, per germline (reference sequence). Trimming removed 0 bases from V and 0 bases from J, with 6 bases in between. CDR3 sequence reads: CASSLDRTNYGYTF. CDR3 DNA: TGTGCCAGCAGCTTGGACAGAACTAACTATGGCTACACCTTC.